Listed below are T cell receptor beta chains from one sample, sequenced in a study of blood T cell repertoires in COVID-19. Sequencing was performed with immunoSEQ multiplex PCR; in TCRdb, only in-frame clones are kept and a portion is missing. The table has 350,000 to 450,000 clones, over 80% seen once; the top ten hold about 5%. Sequenced sample: PBMCs or T cells enriched from blood (not recorded which). The receptors derive from a woman between 50 and 59 years old who had recovered from COVID-19. Both conserved end residues are part of each CDR3. D genes are given only for firm matches. The listing skips clone size in some rows; elsewhere it reads once, few, many or a size class.

J	V	size	D	DNA	CDR3
TRBJ1-2	TRBV4-2	-	TRBD1	TGTGCCAGCAGCCCTAATACAGGGGGCGGCTATGGCTACACCTTC	CASSPNTGGGYGYTF
TRBJ2-3	TRBV23-1	once	-	TGCGCCAGCAGTGCGGGGATAGGATGGTCGGCCCCCCCGGATACGCAGTATTTT	CASSAGIGWSAPPDTQYF
TRBJ1-5	TRBV5-1	few	TRBD1	TGCGCCAGCGGGACAGGGCCCAATCAGCCCCAGCATTTT	CASGTGPNQPQHF
TRBJ1-1	TRBV11-3	-	-	TGTGCCAGCAGCTCCCTTCGGGGGAACACTGAAGCTTTCTTT	CASSSLRGNTEAFF
TRBJ1-2	TRBV5-8	-	-	TGTGCCAGCAGCTTGTACGCCGGTACCTATGGCTACACCTTC	CASSLYAGTYGYTF
TRBJ2-5	TRBV9	-	-	TGTGCCAGCAACCCCGGGACTCACCAAGAGACCCAGTACTTC	CASNPGTHQETQYF
TRBJ1-1	TRBV29-1	-	TRBD1	TGCAGCGGTACAGGGGACGGGGGCACTGAAGCTTTCTTT	CSGTGDGGTEAFF
TRBJ1-2	TRBV5-1	-	TRBD1	TGCGCCAGCAGCTCTGGACAGGGCAACTATGGCTACACCTTC	CASSSGQGNYGYTF
TRBJ2-5	TRBV7-2	-	TRBD1	TGTGCCAGCAGCCCCACCGGGACAGGGGGTCGGGAGACCCAGTACTTC	CASSPTGTGGRETQYF
TRBJ2-3	TRBV2	-	-	TGTGCCAGCAGTGAATGGACAGTAACAGATACGCAGTATTTT	CASSEWTVTDTQYF
TRBJ1-3	TRBV9	-	-	TGTGCCAGCAGCCCGACGACAGTAGGAAACACCATATATTTT	CASSPTTVGNTIYF
TRBJ2-7	TRBV6-6	-	TRBD2	TGTGCCAGCAGTTACTCCGGGACTAGATCACGCGAGCAGTACTTC	CASSYSGTRSREQYF
TRBJ2-2	TRBV9	few	TRBD2	TGTGCCAGCAGCGGAACCCTAGCGGGGGGGCCCACCGGGGAGCTGTTTTTT	CASSGTLAGGPTGELFF
TRBJ1-2	TRBV12-3/TRBV12-4	-	-	TGTGCCAGCAGTGAGGGTTTTGAGGGCTACACCTTC	CASSEGFEGYTF
TRBJ1-2	TRBV6-5	once	-	TGTGCCAGCAGTTACTCGAACCTCGAGTATGGCTACACCTTC	CASSYSNLEYGYTF
TRBJ2-3	TRBV19	-	TRBD2	TGTGCCAGTAGTATAGGGACTAGCCGTGATACGCAGTATTTT	CASSIGTSRDTQYF
TRBJ1-5	TRBV10-3	once	-	TGTGCCATCAGTGGCACAGGGCCTCAGCCCCAGCATTTT	CAISGTGPQPQHF
TRBJ1-4	TRBV27	-	-	TGTGCCAGCAGTTTTAGCGGGGGTGAAAAACTGTTTTTT	CASSFSGGEKLFF
TRBJ2-6	TRBV9	-	-	TGTGCCAGCAGCGTAGCTCTAGTAAGAGCTGGGGCCAACGTCCTGACTTTC	CASSVALVRAGANVLTF
TRBJ2-7	TRBV19	-	-	TGTGCCAGTAGTATACCAGGGTATCAGCAGTACTTC	CASSIPGYQQYF
TRBJ1-1	TRBV11-2	-	TRBD1	TGTGCCAGCAGCTTAGGACAGGGCGTGGGAGCTTTCTTT	CASSLGQGVGAFF
TRBJ1-4	TRBV5-6	-	TRBD1	TGTGCCAGCAGCTTGGGCCTCAGGGGGACTAATGAAAAACTGTTTTTT	CASSLGLRGTNEKLFF
TRBJ1-3	TRBV7-2	-	TRBD1	TGTGCCAGCAGCTTAACCCAGGGGGCCTCTGGAAACACCATATATTTT	CASSLTQGASGNTIYF